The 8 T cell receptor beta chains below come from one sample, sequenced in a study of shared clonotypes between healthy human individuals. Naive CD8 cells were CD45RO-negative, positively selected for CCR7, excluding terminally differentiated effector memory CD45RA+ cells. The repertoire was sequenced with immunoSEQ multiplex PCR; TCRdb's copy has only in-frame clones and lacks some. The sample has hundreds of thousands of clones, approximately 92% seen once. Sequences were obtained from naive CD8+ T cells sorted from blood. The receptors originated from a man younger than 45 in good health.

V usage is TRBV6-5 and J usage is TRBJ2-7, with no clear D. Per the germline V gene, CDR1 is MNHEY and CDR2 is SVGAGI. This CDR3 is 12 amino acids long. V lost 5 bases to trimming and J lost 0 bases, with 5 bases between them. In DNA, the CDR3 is TGTGCCAGCAGTAGTGCCTCCTACGAGCAGTACTTC. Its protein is CASSSASYEQYF.

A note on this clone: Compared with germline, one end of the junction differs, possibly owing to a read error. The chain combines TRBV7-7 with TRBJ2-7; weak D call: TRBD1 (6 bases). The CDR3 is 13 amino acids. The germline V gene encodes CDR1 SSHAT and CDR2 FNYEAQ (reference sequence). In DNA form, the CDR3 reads TGTGCTAGCAACCCTGGACAGTTCTACGAGCAGTACTTC. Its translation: CASNPGQFYEQYF.

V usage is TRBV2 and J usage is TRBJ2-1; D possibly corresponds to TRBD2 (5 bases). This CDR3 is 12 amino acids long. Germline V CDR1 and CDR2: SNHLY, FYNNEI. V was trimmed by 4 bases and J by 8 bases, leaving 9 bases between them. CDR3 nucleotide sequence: TGTGCCAGCAGTGGCCTCGGGGATGAGCAGTTCTTC. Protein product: CASSGLGDEQFF.

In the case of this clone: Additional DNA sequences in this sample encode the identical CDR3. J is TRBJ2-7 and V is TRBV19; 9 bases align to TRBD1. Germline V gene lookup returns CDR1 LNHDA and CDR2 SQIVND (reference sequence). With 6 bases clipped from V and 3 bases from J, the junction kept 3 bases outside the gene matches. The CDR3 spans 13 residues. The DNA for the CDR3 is TGTGCCAGTAGGGACAGGGGCAGCTACGAGCAGTACTTC. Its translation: CASRDRGSYEQYF.

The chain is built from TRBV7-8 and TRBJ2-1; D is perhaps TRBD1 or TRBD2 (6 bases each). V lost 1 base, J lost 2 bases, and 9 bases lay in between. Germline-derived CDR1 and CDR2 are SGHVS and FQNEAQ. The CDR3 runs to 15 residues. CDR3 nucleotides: TGTGCCAGCAGCTTAGGAGGGGGGCCCTACAATGAGCAGTTCTTC. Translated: CASSLGGGPYNEQFF. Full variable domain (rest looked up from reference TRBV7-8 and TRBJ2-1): GAGVSQSPRYKVAKRGQDVALRCDPISGHVSLFWYQQALGQGPEFLTYFQNEAQLDKSGLPSDRFFAERPEGSVSTLKIQRTQQEDSAVYLCASSLGGGPYNEQFFGPGTRLTVL.

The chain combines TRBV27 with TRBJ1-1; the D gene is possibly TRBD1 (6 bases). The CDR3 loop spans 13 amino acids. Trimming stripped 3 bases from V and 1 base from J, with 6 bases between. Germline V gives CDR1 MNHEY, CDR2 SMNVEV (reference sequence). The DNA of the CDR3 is TGTGCCAGCAGTTTCAGGGGGAACACTGAAGCTTTCTTT. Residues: CASSFRGNTEAFF.

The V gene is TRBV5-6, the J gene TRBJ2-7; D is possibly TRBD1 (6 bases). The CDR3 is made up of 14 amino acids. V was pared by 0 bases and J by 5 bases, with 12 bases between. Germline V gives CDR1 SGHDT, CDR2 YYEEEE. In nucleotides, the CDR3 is TGTGCCAGCAGCTTGGAAGGTAACAGGGACGAGCAGTACTTC. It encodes CASSLEGNRDEQYF.

DNA of the CDR3: TGTGCCAGCAGGGTCCAGGGTCTCGGGGAGACCCAGTACTTC. It codes for CASRVQGLGETQYF. The chain recombines TRBV2 with TRBJ2-5; tentatively, D is TRBD1 (5 bases). V was shortened by 6 bases and J by 5 bases, with 16 bases between the two germline ends. This CDR3 region has 14 residues. Germline CDR1 is SNHLY and CDR2 is FYNNEI. Drawing the rest from reference TRBV2 and TRBJ2-5, the complete variable domain is EPEVTQTPSHQVTQMGQEVILRCVPISNHLYFYWYRQILGQKVEFLVSFYNNEISEKSEIFDDQFSVERPDGSNFTLKIRSTKLEDSAMYFCASRVQGLGETQYFGPGTRLLVL.